A single sample is the source of the 5 T cell receptor beta chains below, sequenced in a study of T cells in Graves' hyperthyroidism and ophthalmopathy. TCR beta CDR3 regions were amplified from RNA. A first-round RT-PCR of the TCR CDR3 used the HTBI primer set. TCRdb re-analysed the multiplex PCR reads in MiXCR, keeping a single row per CDR3 protein. The sample shows some 600,000 distinct CDR3 sequences, 11% to 15% of them seen only once. What was sequenced was blood. The receptors were sampled from a woman aged 25-40 years with Graves' hyperthyroidism that later progressed to Graves' ophthalmopathy.

This clonotype has a count of ten or more. The V gene is TRBV30, the J gene TRBJ2-5, with 16 bases matching TRBD2. Per germline, CDR1 GTSNPN and CDR2 SVGIG (reference sequence). J gave up 7 bases and V 5 bases, and 7 bases lay outside the gene matches. CDR3 length equals 15 residues. The CDR3 spells CAWATGTSGGGTQYF. Here the CDR3 DNA reads TGTGCCTGGGCTACGGGGACTAGCGGGGGGGGGACCCAGTACTTC.

There are many counts of this clonotype. The V and J genes are TRBV2 and TRBJ2-7, with TRBD1 matching over 8 bases. V was pared by 7 bases and J by 2 bases, with 7 bases of the junction left unmatched. CDR1 and CDR2 (germline): SNHLY, FYNNEI. There are 14 residues in the CDR3. The DNA for the CDR3 is TGTGCCAGCATTCGGACAGGGCTGACCTACGAGCAGTACTTC. Its translation is CASIRTGLTYEQYF.

Only a few counts were recorded for this clonotype. The chain employs TRBV7-3 and TRBJ2-2; 10 nucleotides match TRBD2. CDR1 is SGHTA, CDR2 FQGTGA, per germline. The trim removed 1 base at V and 5 bases at J, leaving 1 base unmatched. This CDR3 is 15 amino acids long. CDR3 region: CASSLMTSGTGELFF. In DNA, the CDR3 is TGTGCCAGCAGCTTAATGACTAGCGGGACCGGGGAGCTGTTTTTT.

The rearrangement links TRBV12-3 or TRBV12-4 to TRBJ2-2; D is perhaps TRBD2 (5 bases). Deletions cut 5 bases from V and 5 bases from J, with 15 bases between. The CDR3 spans 15 residues. CDR3 DNA: TGTGCCAGCAGTCCGGACTGGAAAGCTACCGGGGAGCTGTTTTTT. Protein product: CASSPDWKATGELFF.

This clonotype was recorded at least ten times. This chain uses TRBV20-1 with TRBJ1-2, with D possibly being TRBD1 (6 bases). The CDR3 has 17 residues. V was shortened by 3 bases and J by 6 bases, with 26 bases between the two germline ends. Germline CDR1 DFQATT, CDR2 SNEGSKA (reference sequence). The CDR3 sequence is CSASTRDKVSNLDGYTF. As DNA, the CDR3 is TGCAGTGCTAGTACTAGGGACAAGGTTTCGAATTTGGATGGCTACACCTTC.